A single sample gave rise to the 21 T cell receptor beta chains below, sequenced in a study of identical twins (TCRdb year 2016). Receptors were amplified or captured by 5' RACE. Sequencing relied on an Illumina HiSeq 2000. In-frame beta chains were kept once TCRdb had trimmed the public reads at Q25 with fastp and called clones with MiXCR. Every entry covers one CDR3 protein and lists the most common genes and DNA from its rows. For this sample the table gives about 330,000 distinct CDR3 sequences, of which around an eighth were detected only once. The top ten clones comprise around 7.8% of the sample. These data were also filed under a second study, of yellow fever vaccine responses in identical twins.

Sequenced: CD8+ T cells sorted from blood. The receptors derive from a woman aged 18 to 35 in good health.

This clonotype has just a few counts. The chain employs TRBV4-2 and TRBJ1-5, with 7 positions matching TRBD1. Trimming took 0 bases from V and 1 from J; bases not matched to a gene: 3. The CDR3 is 16 residues long. The germline V gene has CDR1 LGHNA and CDR2 YNFKEQ. CDR3 coding DNA: TGTGCCAGCAGCCAAGAGAGGGGACAGAGCAATCAGCCCCAGCATTTT. Protein: CASSQERGQSNQPQHF.

This clonotype has just a few counts. Written as DNA, the CDR3 is TGCGCCAGCAGCCAAAGAGACAGGCTGTTTTTT. Residues: CASSQRDRLFF. The chain carries TRBV4-1 and TRBJ2-2; tentatively, D is TRBD1 (5 bases). In germline, CDR1 is MGHRA, CDR2 YSYEKL. V was shortened by 2 bases and J by 13 bases, with 8 bases between the two germline ends. The CDR3 sequence is 11 residues long.

This rearrangement joins TRBV29-1 to TRBJ2-1, with D maybe TRBD2 (5 bases). The V and J ends lost 8 bases and 1 base respectively, with 18 bases between them. From germline, CDR1 is SQVTM and CDR2 ANQGSEA. The CDR3 is made up of 15 amino acids. As DNA, the CDR3 is TGCAGCTATTCGGGGATTAAGGGTTCCTACAATGAGCAGTTCTTC. Its translation: CSYSGIKGSYNEQFF.

CDR3 amino acids: CASSYAPIDRDSNQPQHF. CDR3 DNA sequence: TGTGCCAGCAGTTACGCTCCCATCGACAGAGATAGCAATCAGCCCCAGCATTTT. The V and J genes are TRBV28 and TRBJ1-5; the D gene is possibly TRBD1 (5 bases). V gave up 4 bases and J gave up 0 bases, with 19 bases separating them. Germline CDR1 MDHEN, CDR2 SYDVKM. This CDR3 has 18 residues.

V usage is TRBV11-2 and J usage is TRBJ2-1; D might be TRBD1 (5 bases). This CDR3 region has 20 residues. V lost 2 bases and J lost 4, with 27 bases in between. Germline V gives CDR1 SGHAT, CDR2 FQNNGV. The CDR3 loop is CASSLFPNADRVDLYNEQFF. The CDR3 bases are TGTGCCAGCAGCTTATTTCCCAACGCCGACAGAGTCGATCTTTACAATGAGCAGTTCTTC.

The chain has TRBV7-3 and TRBJ2-1, with 12 positions matching TRBD2. Germline loops: CDR1 SGHTA, CDR2 FQGTGA. The trim removed 5 bases at V and 6 bases at J, leaving 5 bases unmatched. The CDR3 length is 15 residues. The CDR3 protein is CASSQGLAGINEQFF. CDR3 DNA sequence: TGTGCCAGCAGCCAAGGACTAGCGGGAATCAATGAGCAGTTCTTC.

V is TRBV6-5 and J is TRBJ1-3; D remains ambiguous. The CDR3 extends over 14 amino acids. From germline, CDR1 is MNHEY and CDR2 SVGAGI. V lost 2 bases and J lost 2, with 7 bases in between. The chain's CDR3 is CASSYGVPGNTIYF. CDR3 bases: TGTGCCAGCAGTTACGGGGTACCTGGAAACACCATATATTTT.

The chain has TRBV20-1 and TRBJ2-1; maybe TRBD2 (6 bases). Trimming took off 4 bases at V and 1 base at J, with 14 bases between the two ends. The germline V gene encodes CDR1 DFQATT and CDR2 SNEGSKA (reference sequence). This CDR3 has 15 amino acids. The DNA for the CDR3 is TGCAGTGCTACTTCTCGGGGGATGTCCTACAATGAGCAGTTCTTC. Its translation is CSATSRGMSYNEQFF.

The chain is built from TRBV6-1 and TRBJ1-2, with a weak D call TRBD1 (5 bases). Germline CDR1 reads MNHNS; CDR2 reads SASEGT. Trimming left V 3 bases short and J 4 bases short, with 9 bases between. This CDR3 is 13 amino acids long. The CDR3 nucleotides read TGTGCCAGCAGTGAGTGGGGCCCCTATGGCTACACCTTC. Its protein product is CASSEWGPYGYTF.

About this clonotype itself: This may be a read error: a much more frequent sequence differs by one nucleotide. This CDR3 fails to terminate in the conserved phenylalanine or tryptophan, so it likely reflects a read error. The chain has TRBV5-1 and TRBJ2-7; D is undetermined. Germline V CDR1 and CDR2: SGHRS, YFSETQ. The CDR3 totals 13 residues. V gave up 4 bases and J gave up 1 base, with 9 bases separating them. In DNA, the CDR3 is TGCGCCAGCAGCCTGGACCCATCCTACGAGCAGTACATC. This gives the protein CASSLDPSYEQYI.

The J gene is TRBJ2-1, the V gene TRBV4-2; 7 nucleotides agree with TRBD2. The CDR3 is 12 amino acids. Germline V CDR1 and CDR2: LGHNA, YNFKEQ. V dropped 3 bases and J dropped 15; count of bases not matched to a gene: 8. The CDR3 here is CASSQGTTNVFF. The DNA of the CDR3 is TGTGCCAGCAGCCAGGGGACTACCAATGTGTTCTTC.

This chain joins TRBV7-9 and TRBJ2-7, with D perhaps matching TRBD2 (6 bases). V was clipped by 1 base and J by 3 bases, with 10 bases between them. In germline, CDR1 is SEHNR, CDR2 FQNEAQ (reference sequence). The CDR3 covers 14 residues. CDR3 protein: CASSLVAENYEQYF. The DNA for the CDR3 is TGTGCCAGCAGCTTAGTAGCGGAGAACTACGAGCAGTACTTC.

This clonotype was found many times. V usage is TRBV5-1 and J usage is TRBJ2-1; tentative D call: TRBD2 (5 bases). V was clipped by 1 base and J by 4 bases, with 15 bases between them. The CDR3 is 16 amino acids. Germline V CDR1 and CDR2: SGHRS, YFSETQ. CDR3 bases: TGCGCCAGCAGCTTGTATCCGACGACTACATACAATGAGCAGTTCTTC. Protein product: CASSLYPTTTYNEQFF.

This clonotype was seen a handful of times. The genes are TRBV6-5 and TRBJ1-5; D is unresolved. The V and J ends lost 9 bases and 10 bases respectively, with 4 bases between them. CDR1 is MNHEY and CDR2 is SVGAGI in the germline V gene. The CDR3 has 8 residues. The CDR3 loop reads CARGPQHF. CDR3 DNA: TGTGCCAGAGGACCCCAGCATTTT.

As regards this clonotype: A much larger clone differs by one base, so this may be a read error. The V and J genes are TRBV7-6 and TRBJ2-7, with 7 bases fitting TRBD1. This CDR3 is 14 amino acids long. CDR1 SGHVS and CDR2 FNYEAQ come from the germline V gene. The CDR3 here is CASSTRQGNYGQYF. In nucleotides, the CDR3 is TGTGCCAGCAGCACCCGACAGGGAAACTACGGGCAGTACTTC.

The gene calls are TRBV28 and TRBJ2-1; D remains unclear. Germline CDR1 is MDHEN and CDR2 is SYDVKM. Trimming removed 6 bases from V and 3 bases from J, with 12 bases in between. This CDR3 comprises 14 residues. CDR3 in DNA: TGTGCCAGCAGGAGTACAAATCTCTACAATGAGCAGTTCTTC. Translating gives CASRSTNLYNEQFF.

This chain connects TRBV6-2 or TRBV6-3 to TRBJ2-2; 7 nucleotides line up with TRBD1. Losses at the gene ends were 1 base for V and 0 bases for J; bases not matched to a gene: 5. Germline CDR1 MNHEY, CDR2 SVGEGT. CDR3 size: 17 residues. The CDR3 DNA sequence: TGTGCCAGCAGTTACTTACCCAGGGGGTCGAACACCGGGGAGCTGTTTTTT. It yields the protein CASSYLPRGSNTGELFF.

There are a few counts of this clonotype. This chain connects TRBV13 to TRBJ2-1, with D possibly called TRBD1 or TRBD2 (5 bases each). V was cut by 5 bases and J by 6 bases, with 14 bases left in between. Germline lookup yields CDR1 PRHDT and CDR2 FYEKMQ (reference sequence). This CDR3 comprises 14 residues. The CDR3 bases are TGTGCCAGCAGCCCAGGGAGTACCGGCAATGAGCAGTTCTTC. Translating gives CASSPGSTGNEQFF. The whole variable domain, filled in from reference TRBV13 and TRBJ2-1, reads AAGVIQSPRHLIKEKRETATLKCYPIPRHDTVYWYQQGPGQDPQFLISFYEKMQSDKGSIPDRFSAQQFSDYHSELNMSSLELGDSALYFCASSPGSTGNEQFFGPGTRLTVL.

The chain employs TRBV28 and TRBJ2-2; D unclear. The CDR3 is 15 residues long. Germline V gene sequence: CDR1 MDHEN, CDR2 SYDVKM. Trimming pared 4 bases from V and 3 bases from J, leaving 12 bases between. The CDR3, as DNA: TGTGCCAGCAGTTCAACCCGCCAGGACACCGGGGAGCTGTTTTTT. This sequence encodes CASSSTRQDTGELFF.

This clonotype was seen more than once but under ten times. The V gene is TRBV25-1, the J gene TRBJ2-7; weak D call: TRBD1 (6 bases). CDR1 is MGHDK, CDR2 SYGVNS, per germline. V lost 8 bases, J lost 4 bases, and 15 bases lay in between. The CDR3 is 13 residues long. CDR3 DNA: TGTGCCAGCGGGGGACACATGCCTTACGAGCAGTACTTC. Translation gives CASGGHMPYEQYF.

This clonotype was counted ten times or more. This rearrangement joins TRBV5-6 to TRBJ2-7; D gene unclear. The germline V and J ends were trimmed by 2 bases and 5 bases, with 17 bases remaining between them. Per germline, CDR1 SGHDT and CDR2 YYEEEE. This CDR3 has 15 amino acids. The CDR3 DNA reads as TGTGCCAGCAGCTTAACAGATCACCAGGATGACGAGCAGTACTTC. Protein product: CASSLTDHQDDEQYF.